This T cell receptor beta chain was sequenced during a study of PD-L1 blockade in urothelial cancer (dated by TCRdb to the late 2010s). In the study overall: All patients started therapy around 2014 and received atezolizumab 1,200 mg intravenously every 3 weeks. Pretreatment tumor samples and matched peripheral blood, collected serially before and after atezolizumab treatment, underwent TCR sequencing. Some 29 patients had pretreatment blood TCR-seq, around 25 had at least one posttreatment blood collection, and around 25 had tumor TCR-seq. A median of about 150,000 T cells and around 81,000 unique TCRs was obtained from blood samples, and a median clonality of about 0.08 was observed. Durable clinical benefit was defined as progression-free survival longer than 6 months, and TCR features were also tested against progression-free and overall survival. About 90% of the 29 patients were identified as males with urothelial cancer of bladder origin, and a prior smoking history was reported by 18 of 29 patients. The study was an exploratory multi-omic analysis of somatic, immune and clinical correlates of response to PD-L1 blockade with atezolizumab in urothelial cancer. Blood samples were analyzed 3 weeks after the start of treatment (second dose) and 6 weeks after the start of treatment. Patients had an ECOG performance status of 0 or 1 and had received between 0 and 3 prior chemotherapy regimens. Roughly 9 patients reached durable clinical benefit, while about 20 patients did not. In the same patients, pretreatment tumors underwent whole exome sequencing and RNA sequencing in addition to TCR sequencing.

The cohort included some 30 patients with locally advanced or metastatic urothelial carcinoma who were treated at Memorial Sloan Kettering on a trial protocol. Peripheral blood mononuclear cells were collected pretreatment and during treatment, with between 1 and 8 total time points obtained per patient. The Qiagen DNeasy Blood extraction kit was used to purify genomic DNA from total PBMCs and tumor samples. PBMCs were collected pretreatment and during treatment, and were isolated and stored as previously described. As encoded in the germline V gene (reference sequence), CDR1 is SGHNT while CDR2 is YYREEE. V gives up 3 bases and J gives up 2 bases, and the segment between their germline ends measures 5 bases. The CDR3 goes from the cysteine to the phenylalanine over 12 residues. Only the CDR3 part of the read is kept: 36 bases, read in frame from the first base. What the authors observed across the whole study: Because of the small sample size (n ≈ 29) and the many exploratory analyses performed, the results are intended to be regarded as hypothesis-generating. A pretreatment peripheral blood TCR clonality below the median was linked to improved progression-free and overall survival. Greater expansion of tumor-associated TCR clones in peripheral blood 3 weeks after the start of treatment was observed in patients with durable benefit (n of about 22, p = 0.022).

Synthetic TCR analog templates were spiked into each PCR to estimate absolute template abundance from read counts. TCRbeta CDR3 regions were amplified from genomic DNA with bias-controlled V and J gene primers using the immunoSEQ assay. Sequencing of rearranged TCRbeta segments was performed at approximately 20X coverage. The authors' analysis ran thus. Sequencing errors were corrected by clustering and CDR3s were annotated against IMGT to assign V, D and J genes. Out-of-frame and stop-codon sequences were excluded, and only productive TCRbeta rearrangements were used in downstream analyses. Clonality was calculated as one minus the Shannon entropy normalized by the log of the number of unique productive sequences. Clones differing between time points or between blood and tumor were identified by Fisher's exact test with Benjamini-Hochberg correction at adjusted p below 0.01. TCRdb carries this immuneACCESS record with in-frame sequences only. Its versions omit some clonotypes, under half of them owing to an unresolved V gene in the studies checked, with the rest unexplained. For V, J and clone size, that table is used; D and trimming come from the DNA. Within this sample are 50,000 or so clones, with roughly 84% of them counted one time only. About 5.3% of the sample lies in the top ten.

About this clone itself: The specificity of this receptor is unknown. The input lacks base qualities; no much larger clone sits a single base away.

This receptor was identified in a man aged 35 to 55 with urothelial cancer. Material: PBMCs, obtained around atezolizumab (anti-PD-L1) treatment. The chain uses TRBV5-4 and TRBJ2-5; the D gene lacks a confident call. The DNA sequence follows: TGTGCCAGCAGCTCCAGACAAGAGACCCAGTACTTC. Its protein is CASSSRQETQYF. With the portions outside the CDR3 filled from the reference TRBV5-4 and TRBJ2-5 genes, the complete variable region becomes ETGVTQSPTHLIKTRGQQVTLRCSSQSGHNTVSWYQQALGQGPQFIFQYYREEENGRGNFPPRFSGLQFPNYSSELNVNALELDDSALYLCASSSRQETQYFGPGTRLLVL.